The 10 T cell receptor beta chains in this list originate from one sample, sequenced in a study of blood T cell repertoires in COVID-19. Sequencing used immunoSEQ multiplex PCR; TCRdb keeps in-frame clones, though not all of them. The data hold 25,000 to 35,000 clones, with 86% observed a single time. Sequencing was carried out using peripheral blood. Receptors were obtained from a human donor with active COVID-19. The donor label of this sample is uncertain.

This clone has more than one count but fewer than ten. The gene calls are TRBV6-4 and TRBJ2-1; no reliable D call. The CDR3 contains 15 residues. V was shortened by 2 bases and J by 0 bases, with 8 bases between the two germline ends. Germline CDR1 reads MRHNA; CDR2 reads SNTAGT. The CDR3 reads CASSDESSSYNEQFF. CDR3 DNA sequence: TGTGCCAGCAGTGACGAGTCGAGCTCCTACAATGAGCAGTTCTTC.

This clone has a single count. CDR3 loop: CASSLDQGGDEQYF. Here the CDR3 DNA reads TGTGCCAGCAGCTTAGACCAAGGGGGGGACGAGCAGTACTTC. The gene calls are TRBV11-2 and TRBJ2-7; possibly TRBD2 for D (7 bases). Germline V gene sequence: CDR1 SGHAT, CDR2 FQNNGV. The CDR3 contains 14 residues. Trimming stripped 0 bases from V and 5 bases from J, with 11 bases between.

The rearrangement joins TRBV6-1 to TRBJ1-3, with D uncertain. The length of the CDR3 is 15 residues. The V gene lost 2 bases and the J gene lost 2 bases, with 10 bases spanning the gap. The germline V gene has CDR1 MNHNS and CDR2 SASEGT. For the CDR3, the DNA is TGTGCCAGCAGTGAAATGGGGAGAACTGGAAACACCATATATTTT. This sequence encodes CASSEMGRTGNTIYF.

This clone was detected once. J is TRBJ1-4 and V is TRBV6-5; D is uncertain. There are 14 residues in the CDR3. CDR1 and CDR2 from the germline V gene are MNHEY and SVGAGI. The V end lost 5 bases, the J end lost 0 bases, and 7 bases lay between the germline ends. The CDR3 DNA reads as TGTGCCAGCAGTAAGGAGGCAACTAATGAAAAACTGTTTTTT. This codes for CASSKEATNEKLFF.

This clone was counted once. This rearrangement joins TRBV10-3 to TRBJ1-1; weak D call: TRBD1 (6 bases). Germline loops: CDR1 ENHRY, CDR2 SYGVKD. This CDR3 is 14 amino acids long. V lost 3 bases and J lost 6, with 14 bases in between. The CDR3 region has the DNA TGTGCCATCAGTGACATAGACAGGTTCCCTGAAGCTTTCTTT. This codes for CAISDIDRFPEAFF.

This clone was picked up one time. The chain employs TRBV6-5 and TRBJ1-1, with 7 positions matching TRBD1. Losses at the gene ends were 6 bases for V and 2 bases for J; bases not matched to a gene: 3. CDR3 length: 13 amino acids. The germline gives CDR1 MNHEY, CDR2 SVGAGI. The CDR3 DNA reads TGTGCCAGCAGCTACAGGGGTAACACTGAAGCTTTCTTT. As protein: CASSYRGNTEAFF.

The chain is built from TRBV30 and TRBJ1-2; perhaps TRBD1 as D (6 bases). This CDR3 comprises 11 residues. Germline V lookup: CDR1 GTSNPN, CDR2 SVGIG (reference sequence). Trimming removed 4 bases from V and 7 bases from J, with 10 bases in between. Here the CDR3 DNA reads TGTGCCTGGACAGGGGAGGGTGGCTACACCTTC. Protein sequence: CAWTGEGGYTF.

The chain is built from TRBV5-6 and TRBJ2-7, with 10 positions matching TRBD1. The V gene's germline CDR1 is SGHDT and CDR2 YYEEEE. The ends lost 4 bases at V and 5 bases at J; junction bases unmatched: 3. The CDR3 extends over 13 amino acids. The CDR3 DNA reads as TGTGCCAGCAGCCTTGGACAGGGGGACGAGCAGTACTTC. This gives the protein CASSLGQGDEQYF.

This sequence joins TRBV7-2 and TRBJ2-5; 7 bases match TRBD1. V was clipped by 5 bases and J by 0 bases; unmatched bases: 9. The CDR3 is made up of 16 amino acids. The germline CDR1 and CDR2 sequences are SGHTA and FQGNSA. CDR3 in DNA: TGTGCCAGCAGCAAGGGGGCATTTAAGTACCAAGAGACCCAGTACTTC. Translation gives CASSKGAFKYQETQYF.

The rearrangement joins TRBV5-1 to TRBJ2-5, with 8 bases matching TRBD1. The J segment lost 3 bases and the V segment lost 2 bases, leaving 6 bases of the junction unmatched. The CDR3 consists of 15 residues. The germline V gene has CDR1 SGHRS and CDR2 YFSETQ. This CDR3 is CASSLIRQGKETQYF. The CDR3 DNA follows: TGCGCCAGCAGCTTAATCCGACAGGGGAAAGAGACCCAGTACTTC.